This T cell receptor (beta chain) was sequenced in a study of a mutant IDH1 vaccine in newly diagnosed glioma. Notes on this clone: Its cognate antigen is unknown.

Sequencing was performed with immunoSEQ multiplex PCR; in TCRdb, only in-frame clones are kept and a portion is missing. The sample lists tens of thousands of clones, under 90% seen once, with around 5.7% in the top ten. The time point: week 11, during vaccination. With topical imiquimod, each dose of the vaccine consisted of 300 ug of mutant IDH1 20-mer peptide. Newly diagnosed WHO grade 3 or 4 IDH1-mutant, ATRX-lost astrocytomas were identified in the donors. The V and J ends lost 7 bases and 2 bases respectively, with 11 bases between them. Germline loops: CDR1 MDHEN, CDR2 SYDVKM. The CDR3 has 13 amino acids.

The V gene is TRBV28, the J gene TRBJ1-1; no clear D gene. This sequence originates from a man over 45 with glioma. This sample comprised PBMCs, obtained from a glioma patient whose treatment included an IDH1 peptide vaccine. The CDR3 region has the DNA TGTGCCAGCAAAGACATACTTAACACTGAAGCTTTCTTT. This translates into CASKDILNTEAFF.